This TCR beta chain comes out of a study of cytomegalovirus exposure and HLA in healthy donors. The PCR employed 60 Vbeta primers together with 13 Jbeta primers. Sequenced by immunoSEQ multiplex PCR; TCRdb stores in-frame clones only, minus some. The table has some 150,000 clones, around 68% seen once. From germline, CDR1 is SNHLY and CDR2 FYNNEI. This CDR3 has 16 amino acids. Trimming cost V 4 bases and J 2 bases; bases outside gene matches: 5. With respect to this clone: Its antigen is currently unknown.

Whole-study findings and limits: 87-base-pair reads could not separate some V segments, including TRBV6-2 and TRBV6-3.

The receptor comes from a man under 40 in good health and CMV-seronegative. The V gene is TRBV2, the J gene TRBJ1-4, with TRBD1 matching over 9 bases. Material for sequencing was PBMCs. CDR3 sequence reads: CASSVDRGSTNEKLFF. DNA for the CDR3: TGTGCCAGCAGTGTGGACAGGGGATCGACTAATGAAAAACTGTTTTTT. Full variable domain (remainder filled in from reference TRBV2 and TRBJ1-4): EPEVTQTPSHQVTQMGQEVILRCVPISNHLYFYWYRQILGQKVEFLVSFYNNEISEKSEIFDDQFSVERPDGSNFTLKIRSTKLEDSAMYFCASSVDRGSTNEKLFFGSGTQLSVL.